This T cell receptor (beta chain) is from a study of cytomegalovirus exposure and HLA in healthy donors. About the study: Prior work identified 120 million or so unique TCR beta sequences in approximately 200 million T cells.

This CDR3 is built from 14 residues. V was trimmed by 1 base and J by 5 bases, leaving 11 bases between them. CDR1 is MNHEY, CDR2 SMNVEV, per germline (reference sequence). Amplification used 60 Vbeta primers and 13 Jbeta primers. Some clones are missing from TCRdb's copy, which holds only in-frame ones; the method was immunoSEQ multiplex PCR. The top ten clones hold around 2.5% of a sample with roughly 150,000 clones, around 84% of them seen once. Material for sequencing was PBMCs. This receptor was obtained from a man younger than 45 in good health and CMV-seropositive. The rearrangement links TRBV27 to TRBJ1-1; a possible D gene is TRBD1 (6 bases). The CDR3 is CASSLFPGVTEAFF. CDR3 coding DNA: TGTGCCAGCAGTTTATTCCCAGGGGTAACTGAAGCTTTCTTT.